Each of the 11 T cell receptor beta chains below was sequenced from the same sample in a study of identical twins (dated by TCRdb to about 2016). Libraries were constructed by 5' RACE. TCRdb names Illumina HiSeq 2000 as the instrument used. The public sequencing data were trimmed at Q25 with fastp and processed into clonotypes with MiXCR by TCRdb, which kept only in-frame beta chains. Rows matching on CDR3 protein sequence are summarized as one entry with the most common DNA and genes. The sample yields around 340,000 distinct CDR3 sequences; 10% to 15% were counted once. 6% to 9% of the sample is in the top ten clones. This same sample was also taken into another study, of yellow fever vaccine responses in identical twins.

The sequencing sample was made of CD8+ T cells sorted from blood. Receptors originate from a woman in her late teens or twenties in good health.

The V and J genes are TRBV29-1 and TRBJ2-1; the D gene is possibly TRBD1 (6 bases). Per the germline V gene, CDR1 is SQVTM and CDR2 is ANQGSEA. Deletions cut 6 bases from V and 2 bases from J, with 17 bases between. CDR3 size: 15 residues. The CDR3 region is CSVYAGTLTYNEQFF. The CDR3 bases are TGCAGCGTGTACGCCGGGACACTTACCTACAATGAGCAGTTCTTC.

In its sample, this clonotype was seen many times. The CDR3 DNA reads TGTGCCAGCAGCTTGGAGGGGCTGGCTGAAGCTTTCTTT. This translates into CASSLEGLAEAFF. This chain joins TRBV7-9 and TRBJ1-1; tentative D call: TRBD1 (5 bases). Trimming took off 3 bases at V and 6 bases at J, with 11 bases between the two ends. Germline V gene lookup returns CDR1 SEHNR and CDR2 FQNEAQ (reference sequence). The CDR3 extends over 13 amino acids.

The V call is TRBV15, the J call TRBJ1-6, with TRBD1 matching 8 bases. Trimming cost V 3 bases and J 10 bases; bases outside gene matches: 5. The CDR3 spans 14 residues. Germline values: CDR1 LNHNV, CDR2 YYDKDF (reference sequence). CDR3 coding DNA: TGTGCCACCAGCAGGGACAGGGTAGGATCACCCCTCCACTTT. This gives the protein CATSRDRVGSPLHF.

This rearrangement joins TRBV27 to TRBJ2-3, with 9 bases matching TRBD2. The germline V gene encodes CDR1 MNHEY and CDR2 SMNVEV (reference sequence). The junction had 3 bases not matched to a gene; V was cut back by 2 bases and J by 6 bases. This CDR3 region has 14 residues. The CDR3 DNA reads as TGTGCCAGCAGTTTAGGGACTAGCAAGGATACGCAGTATTTT. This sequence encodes CASSLGTSKDTQYF.

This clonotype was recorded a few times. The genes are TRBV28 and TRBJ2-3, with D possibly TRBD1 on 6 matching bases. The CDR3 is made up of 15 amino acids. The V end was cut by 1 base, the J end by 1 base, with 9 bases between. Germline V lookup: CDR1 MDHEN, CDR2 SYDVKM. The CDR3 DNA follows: TGTGCCAGCAGTTTATTGTCAGGGGGCACAGATACGCAGTATTTT. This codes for CASSLLSGGTDTQYF.

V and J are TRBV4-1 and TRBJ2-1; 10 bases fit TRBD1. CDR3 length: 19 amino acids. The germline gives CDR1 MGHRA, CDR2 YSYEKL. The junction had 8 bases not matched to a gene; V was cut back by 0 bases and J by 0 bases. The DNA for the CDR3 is TGCGCCAGCAGCCAAGATCGGGGGACAGGGGCCTTCTCCTACAATGAGCAGTTCTTC. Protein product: CASSQDRGTGAFSYNEQFF.

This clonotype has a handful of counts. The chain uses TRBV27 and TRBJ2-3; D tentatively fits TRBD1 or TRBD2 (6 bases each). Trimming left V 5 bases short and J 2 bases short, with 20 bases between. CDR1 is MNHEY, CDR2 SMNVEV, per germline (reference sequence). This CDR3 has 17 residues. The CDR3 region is CASSQRGDPAHTDTQYF. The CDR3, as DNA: TGTGCCAGCAGTCAAAGGGGGGACCCCGCCCACACAGATACGCAGTATTTT.

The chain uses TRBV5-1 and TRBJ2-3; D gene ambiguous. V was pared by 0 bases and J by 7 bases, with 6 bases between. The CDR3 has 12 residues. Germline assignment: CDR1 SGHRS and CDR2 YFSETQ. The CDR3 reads CASSLAGHTQYF. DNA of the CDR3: TGCGCCAGCAGCTTGGCGGGCCATACGCAGTATTTT.

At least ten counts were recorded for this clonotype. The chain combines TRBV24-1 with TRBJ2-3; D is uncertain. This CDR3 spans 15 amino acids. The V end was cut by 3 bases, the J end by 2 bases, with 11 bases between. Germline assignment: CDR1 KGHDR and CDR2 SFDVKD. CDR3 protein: CATSDPYDLTDTQYF. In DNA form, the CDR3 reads TGTGCCACCAGTGATCCCTACGACCTCACAGATACGCAGTATTTT.

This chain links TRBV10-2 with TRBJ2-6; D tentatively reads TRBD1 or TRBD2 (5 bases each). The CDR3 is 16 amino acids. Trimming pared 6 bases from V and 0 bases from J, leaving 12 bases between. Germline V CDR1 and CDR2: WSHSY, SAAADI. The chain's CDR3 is CASRGDGLSGANVLTF. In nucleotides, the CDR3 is TGCGCCAGCAGGGGGGACGGGCTCTCTGGGGCCAACGTCCTGACTTTC.

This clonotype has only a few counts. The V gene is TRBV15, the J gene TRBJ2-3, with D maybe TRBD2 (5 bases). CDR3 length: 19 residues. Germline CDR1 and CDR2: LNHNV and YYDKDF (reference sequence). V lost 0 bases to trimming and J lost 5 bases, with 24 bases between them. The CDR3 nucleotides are TGTGCCACCAGCAGAGATCCGGCCTCGGGAAAAACGACGCAAGATACGCAGTATTTT. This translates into CATSRDPASGKTTQDTQYF.